The 29 T cell receptor beta chains given below trace back to one sample, sequenced in a study of T cell responses to AZD1222 COVID-19 vaccine. The data were produced by immunoSEQ multiplex PCR, yet TCRdb's version contains in-frame clones alone and is incomplete. The repertoire holds roughly 150,000 clones, 90% seen once, with approximately 2% in the top ten. The specimen comprised peripheral blood, sampled on day 0 of AZD1222 vaccination. These receptors originate from an adult in good health.

The J gene is TRBJ2-7, the V gene TRBV19, with 12 bases that match TRBD1. The germline CDR1 and CDR2 sequences are LNHDA and SQIVND (reference sequence). The CDR3 contains 14 residues. V lost 8 bases, J lost 4 bases, and 6 bases stayed unmatched. This CDR3 is CASAGQGASYEQYF. CDR3 DNA: TGTGCCAGTGCGGGACAGGGGGCTAGTTACGAGCAGTACTTC.

V and J are TRBV19 and TRBJ1-3; TRBD1 matches at 10 bases. The V and J ends lost 5 bases and 6 bases, in that order; junction bases with no gene match: 7. The CDR3 runs 15 residues. The germline CDR1 and CDR2 sequences are LNHDA and SQIVND (reference sequence). The chain's CDR3 is CASSPRTGGKNTIYF. In nucleotides, the CDR3 is TGTGCCAGTAGTCCGCGGACAGGGGGAAAAAACACCATATATTTT.

V gene TRBV2 combines with J gene TRBJ2-1; 7 positions agree with TRBD2. The V gene end was trimmed by 11 bases and the J gene end by 0 bases; junction bases not matched to a gene: 10. The CDR3 runs to 15 residues. Germline V CDR1 and CDR2: SNHLY, FYNNEI. The DNA for the CDR3 is TGTGCCGTTCATGGGCGGGAGAGCTCCTACAATGAGCAGTTCTTC. This translates into CAVHGRESSYNEQFF. Full variable domain (outside the CDR3, taken from reference TRBV2 and TRBJ2-1): EPEVTQTPSHQVTQMGQEVILRCVPISNHLYFYWYRQILGQKVEFLVSFYNNEISEKSEIFDDQFSVERPDGSNFTLKIRSTKLEDSAMYFCAVHGRESSYNEQFFGPGTRLTVL.

This clone is classed as medium-sized. V usage is TRBV2 and J usage is TRBJ2-2, with D unclear. The CDR3 totals 13 residues. Germline V gives CDR1 SNHLY, CDR2 FYNNEI. V lost 9 bases, J lost 1 base, and 9 bases lay in between. The CDR3, as DNA: TGTGCCAGAGCCGCAGAGAACACCGGGGAGCTGTTTTTT. It is translated as CARAAENTGELFF.

The chain uses TRBV24-1 and TRBJ1-3; D might be TRBD1 (5 bases). Germline V lookup: CDR1 KGHDR, CDR2 SFDVKD. Trimming pared 2 bases from V and 0 bases from J, leaving 10 bases between. This CDR3 comprises 16 residues. CDR3 in DNA: TGTGCCACCAGTGATTCCACAACAGGCTCTGGAAACACCATATATTTT. Translating gives CATSDSTTGSGNTIYF.

The chain has TRBV19 and TRBJ1-5; 7 bases are a match to TRBD1. Germline V gene data show CDR1 as LNHDA and CDR2 as SQIVND (reference sequence). V trimming: 0 bases; J trimming: 4 bases; junction bases outside the gene matches: 6. CDR3 size: 16 residues. In DNA form, the CDR3 reads TGTGCCAGTAGTATAGAGGGCCAGGGGGGGAATCAGCCCCAGCATTTT. It is translated as CASSIEGQGGNQPQHF.

The CDR3 DNA reads as TGTGCCAGCAGTTACAGCCGTGAGCAGTTCTTC. Translating gives CASSYSREQFF. The chain recombines TRBV6-2 or TRBV6-3 with TRBJ2-1; D gene ambiguous. The ends were cut back, 2 bases at V and 9 bases at J, with 5 bases in the middle. Germline lookup yields CDR1 MNHEY and CDR2 SVGEGT. This CDR3 is 11 amino acids long.

The rearrangement joins TRBV19 to TRBJ2-7; D is possibly TRBD2 (7 bases). The CDR3 contains 13 residues. V lost 5 bases, J lost 4 bases, and 12 bases lay in between. Germline loops: CDR1 LNHDA, CDR2 SQIVND (reference sequence). This CDR3 reads CASSPGGVYEQYF. CDR3 nucleotides: TGTGCCAGTAGTCCGGGGGGCGTTTACGAGCAGTACTTC.

The rearrangement joins TRBV27 to TRBJ2-1, with D perhaps matching TRBD1 (5 bases). Germline V gives CDR1 MNHEY, CDR2 SMNVEV (reference sequence). This CDR3 region has 15 residues. V dropped 3 bases and J dropped 4 bases, with 13 bases sitting between them. For the CDR3, the DNA is TGTGCCAGCAGTTTTAAGCCCGACAGATACAATGAGCAGTTCTTC. This encodes CASSFKPDRYNEQFF.

This chain joins TRBV5-1 and TRBJ2-6; the D gene is possibly TRBD2 (6 bases). Germline values: CDR1 SGHRS, CDR2 YFSETQ. Trimming left V 2 bases short and J 1 base short, with 13 bases between. This CDR3 has 17 residues. The chain's CDR3 is CASSFRELASGANVLTF. The CDR3 nucleotides read TGCGCCAGCAGCTTCCGGGAGCTAGCGTCTGGGGCCAACGTCCTGACTTTC.

The rearrangement uses TRBV5-6 and TRBJ1-2, with D possibly being TRBD1 (5 bases). The CDR3 spans 14 residues. The germline gives CDR1 SGHDT, CDR2 YYEEEE. The V end was cut by 1 base, the J end by 6 bases, with 13 bases between. The CDR3 DNA follows: TGTGCCAGCAGCTTGAGGGGATTCCCGGATGGCTACACCTTC. This sequence encodes CASSLRGFPDGYTF.

The genes are TRBV5-1 and TRBJ1-2; D is perhaps TRBD1 (5 bases). The germline CDR1 and CDR2 sequences are SGHRS and YFSETQ. The CDR3 contains 14 residues. Trimming removed 0 bases from V and 3 bases from J, with 9 bases in between. CDR3 coding DNA: TGCGCCAGCAGCTTGGGGGGGAATGACTATGGCTACACCTTC. Amino acids: CASSLGGNDYGYTF.

The V gene is TRBV6-1, the J gene TRBJ2-2, with 12 bases lining up with TRBD2. Losses at the gene ends were 4 bases for V and 5 bases for J; bases not matched to a gene: 8. The CDR3 loop spans 17 amino acids. In germline, CDR1 is MNHNS, CDR2 SASEGT. CDR3 residues: CASSAPSGRVGTGELFF. Here the CDR3 DNA reads TGTGCCAGCAGTGCGCCTAGCGGGAGGGTAGGGACCGGGGAGCTGTTTTTT.

The rearrangement links TRBV5-1 to TRBJ2-2; 11 bases line up with TRBD2. CDR3 size: 16 residues. Germline V gene sequence: CDR1 SGHRS, CDR2 YFSETQ. V was clipped by 2 bases and J by 1 base; unmatched bases: 1. In nucleotides, the CDR3 is TGCGCCAGCAGCTTTGGACTAGCGGGGAACACCGGGGAGCTGTTTTTT. Amino acid sequence: CASSFGLAGNTGELFF.

The V gene is TRBV7-8, the J gene TRBJ2-5, with D hard to call. The CDR3 runs 13 residues. Deletions cut 4 bases from V and 5 bases from J, with 11 bases between. Germline values: CDR1 SGHVS, CDR2 FQNEAQ. Here the CDR3 DNA reads TGTGCCAGCAGCTCGACGGTGGTGGAGACCCAGTACTTC. Translation gives CASSSTVVETQYF.

The chain combines TRBV9 with TRBJ2-1, with TRBD2 matching 13 bases. Germline-derived CDR1 and CDR2 are SGDLS and YYNGEE. This CDR3 region has 18 residues. The V and J ends lost 3 bases and 4 bases, in that order; junction bases with no gene match: 10. This CDR3 reads CASSGGGLAGSPYNEQFF. As DNA, the CDR3 is TGTGCCAGCAGCGGAGGGGGACTAGCGGGATCACCATACAATGAGCAGTTCTTC.

The chain uses TRBV9 and TRBJ2-1, with TRBD2 matching 7 bases. Germline V gene sequence: CDR1 SGDLS, CDR2 YYNGEE. J gave up 6 bases and V 0 bases, and 3 bases lay outside the gene matches. The CDR3 is 14 residues long. In DNA form, the CDR3 reads TGTGCCAGCAGCGTAGCGACTAGCACCAATGAGCAGTTCTTC. Its translation is CASSVATSTNEQFF.

This clone was recorded once. The V call is TRBV7-9, the J call TRBJ2-7, with no clear D. The ends were cut back, 1 base at V and 3 bases at J, with 10 bases in the middle. CDR1 and CDR2 (germline): SEHNR, FQNEAQ (reference sequence). The CDR3 has 14 amino acids. CDR3 sequence reads: CASSLEGRRYEQYF. The CDR3 nucleotides are TGTGCCAGCAGCTTAGAAGGCCGACGCTACGAGCAGTACTTC.

This clone was seen just once. The chain uses TRBV19 and TRBJ1-1; TRBD1 matches 7 bases. The V gene's germline CDR1 is LNHDA and CDR2 SQIVND (reference sequence). This CDR3 spans 13 amino acids. The V segment lost 10 bases and the J segment 1 base; nucleotides outside the gene matches: 6. The DNA for the CDR3 is TGTGCCACCTCGACAGGGCCGAACACTGAAGCTTTCTTT. As protein: CATSTGPNTEAFF.

The genes are TRBV27 and TRBJ1-3; TRBD1 agrees at 9 bases. Germline CDR1 and CDR2: MNHEY and SMNVEV (reference sequence). J was trimmed by 3 bases and V by 6 bases; bases with no gene match: 9. The length of the CDR3 is 16 residues. The CDR3 protein is CASRGVGTGFGNTIYF. CDR3 in DNA: TGTGCCAGCAGGGGGGTCGGGACAGGGTTTGGAAACACCATATATTTT.

V gene TRBV7-9 combines with J gene TRBJ1-1, with a possible D match to TRBD1 (5 bases). V lost 2 bases and J lost 5, with 18 bases in between. The germline gives CDR1 SEHNR, CDR2 FQNEAQ (reference sequence). CDR3 length equals 16 residues. In nucleotides, the CDR3 is TGTGCCAGCAGCTTATTGGGGGTCGGGGAGAGGACTGAAGCTTTCTTT. This translates into CASSLLGVGERTEAFF.

This chain joins TRBV7-2 and TRBJ2-2, with unresolved D. Germline V CDR1 and CDR2: SGHTA, FQGNSA. The length of the CDR3 is 15 residues. V was clipped by 4 bases and J by 4 bases, with 13 bases between them. CDR3 residues: CASSYQGRLTGELFF. DNA for the CDR3: TGTGCCAGCAGCTACCAAGGGCGCCTCACCGGGGAGCTGTTTTTT.

J is TRBJ2-7 and V is TRBV28, with TRBD1 matching over 8 bases. The V gene end was trimmed by 5 bases and the J gene end by 7 bases; junction bases not matched to a gene: 13. The CDR3 spans 15 residues. Germline loops: CDR1 MDHEN, CDR2 SYDVKM. In DNA, the CDR3 is TGTGCCAGCAGTCCCTCTAGAGACAGGGGCGGAGAGCAGTACTTC. It yields the protein CASSPSRDRGGEQYF.

The chain carries TRBV2 and TRBJ1-5; D remains ambiguous. CDR1 is SNHLY, CDR2 FYNNEI, per germline. There are 14 residues in the CDR3. The germline V and J ends were trimmed by 8 bases and 0 bases, with 11 bases remaining between them. CDR3 coding DNA: TGTGCCAGCGCGATAGAGAATAGCAATCAGCCCCAGCATTTT. It specifies CASAIENSNQPQHF.

Only a few counts were recorded for this clone. The chain couples TRBV19 to TRBJ2-1; D remains ambiguous. V gave up 8 bases and J gave up 8 bases, with 7 bases separating them. This CDR3 has 10 amino acids. Germline loops: CDR1 LNHDA, CDR2 SQIVND (reference sequence). Here the CDR3 reads CASEGHEQFF. CDR3 bases: TGTGCCAGTGAAGGGCATGAGCAGTTCTTC.

The rearrangement links TRBV6-2 or TRBV6-3 to TRBJ1-1; D possibly corresponds to TRBD1 (6 bases). The CDR3 extends over 17 amino acids. In germline, CDR1 is MNHEY, CDR2 SVGEGT. Between the trimmed V and J ends, which lost 2 bases and 2 bases, there was a span of 18 bases. The CDR3 protein is CASSYPGTPLFNTEAFF. DNA for the CDR3: TGTGCCAGCAGTTACCCCGGGACACCTCTATTCAACACTGAAGCTTTCTTT.

This clone came up once. The chain links TRBV12-3 or TRBV12-4 to TRBJ1-2; the D is unclear. The CDR3 length is 13 residues. V lost 6 bases to trimming and J lost 8 bases, with 16 bases between them. The CDR3 bases are TGTGCCAGCAGCCACTCGTTATCGCACGGCTACACCTTC. As protein: CASSHSLSHGYTF.

This clone showed up just once. V and J are TRBV12-3 or TRBV12-4 and TRBJ2-7, with D perhaps matching TRBD1 or TRBD2 (5 bases each). This CDR3 region has 13 residues. Deletions cut 6 bases from V and 3 bases from J, with 12 bases between. This chain's CDR3 is CASRGTDNYEQYF. Here the CDR3 DNA reads TGTGCCAGCAGGGGGACGGATAACTACGAGCAGTACTTC.

This sequence joins TRBV4-3 and TRBJ1-4; D unclear. The CDR3 is 15 amino acids. Trimming removed 0 bases at V and 0 bases at J, with 5 bases between. Per the germline V gene, CDR1 is LGHNA and CDR2 is YSLEER. The CDR3 bases are TGCGCCAGCAGCCAAGAGGCAGCAACTAATGAAAAACTGTTTTTT. Translation gives CASSQEAATNEKLFF.